This entry is about one T cell receptor beta chain. Antigen unknown. The data were obtained in a study of cytomegalovirus exposure and HLA in healthy donors. Study summary: The 95 to 150 validation repertoires were produced on the same platform as the 670 or so repertoires of the first cohort. This was reported in a later analysis.

Study-wide results and caveats: The TCR clusters that emerged in the first cohort tended, a later analysis found, to co-occur in the approximately 110 validation repertoires. Using the classifier, cytomegalovirus status was reportedly diagnosed with high specificity and sensitivity. It was about 180 TCR beta chains that were listed as cytomegalovirus-associated.

Trimming took 4 bases from V and 3 from J; bases not matched to a gene: 20. This CDR3 contains 20 residues. Germline V gives CDR1 MNHNS, CDR2 SASEGT. Repertoires were generated with immunoSEQ multiplex PCR, while TCRdb's copy carries only in-frame clones and drops some. The table shows 90,000 to 110,000 clones, with about 88% occurring only once. The sample was PBMCs. The sequence derives from a woman aged 18 to 35 in good health and CMV-seropositive. The chain combines TRBV6-1 with TRBJ2-2; 7 nucleotides line up with TRBD1. CDR3 DNA sequence: TGTGCCAGCAGTGCCACGCTAGGGGGCCCTGGAAATGCTGACACCGGGGAGCTGTTTTTT. This sequence encodes CASSATLGGPGNADTGELFF.